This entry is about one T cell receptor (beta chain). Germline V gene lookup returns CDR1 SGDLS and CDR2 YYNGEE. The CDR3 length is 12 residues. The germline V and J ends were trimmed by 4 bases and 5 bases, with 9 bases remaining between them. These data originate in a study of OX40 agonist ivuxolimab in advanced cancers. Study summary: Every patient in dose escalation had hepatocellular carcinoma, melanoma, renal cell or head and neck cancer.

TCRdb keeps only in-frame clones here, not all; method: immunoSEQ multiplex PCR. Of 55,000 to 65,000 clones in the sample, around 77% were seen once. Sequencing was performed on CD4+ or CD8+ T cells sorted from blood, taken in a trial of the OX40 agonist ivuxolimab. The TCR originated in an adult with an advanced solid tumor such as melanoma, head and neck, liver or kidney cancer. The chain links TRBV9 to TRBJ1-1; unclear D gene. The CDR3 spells CASSPPGTEAFF. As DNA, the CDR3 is TGTGCCAGCAGCCCGCCCGGAACTGAAGCTTTCTTT.